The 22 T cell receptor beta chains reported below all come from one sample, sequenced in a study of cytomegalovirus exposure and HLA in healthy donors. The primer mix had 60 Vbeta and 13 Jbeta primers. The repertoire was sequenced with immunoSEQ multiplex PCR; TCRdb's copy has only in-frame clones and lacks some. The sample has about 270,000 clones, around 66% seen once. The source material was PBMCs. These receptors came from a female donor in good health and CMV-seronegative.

CDR3 sequence: CASSQGQFYGYTF. In DNA, the CDR3 is TGTGCCAGCAGCCAAGGACAGTTCTATGGCTACACCTTC. V is TRBV11-2 and J is TRBJ1-2, with D possibly being TRBD1 (6 bases). This CDR3 comprises 13 residues. Germline V CDR1 and CDR2: SGHAT, FQNNGV. The V end was cut by 5 bases, the J end by 4 bases, with 11 bases between.

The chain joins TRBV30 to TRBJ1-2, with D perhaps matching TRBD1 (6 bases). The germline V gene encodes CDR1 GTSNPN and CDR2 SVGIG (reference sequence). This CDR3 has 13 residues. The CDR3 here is CAGGGLRNYGYTF. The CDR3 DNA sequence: TGTGCGGGCGGGGGGCTCAGAAACTATGGCTACACCTTC.

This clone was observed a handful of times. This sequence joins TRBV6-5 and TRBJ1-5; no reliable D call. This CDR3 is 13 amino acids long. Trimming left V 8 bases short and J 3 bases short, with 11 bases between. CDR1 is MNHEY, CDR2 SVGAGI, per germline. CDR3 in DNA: TGTGCCAGCTCGAGGAGTGACAATCAGCCCCAGCATTTT. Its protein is CASSRSDNQPQHF.

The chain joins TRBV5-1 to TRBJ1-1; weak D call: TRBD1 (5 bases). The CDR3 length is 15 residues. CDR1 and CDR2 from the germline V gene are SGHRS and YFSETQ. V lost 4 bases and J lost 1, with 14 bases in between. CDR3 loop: CASSVRGGRNTEAFF. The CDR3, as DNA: TGCGCCAGCAGCGTCCGGGGGGGTAGGAACACTGAAGCTTTCTTT.

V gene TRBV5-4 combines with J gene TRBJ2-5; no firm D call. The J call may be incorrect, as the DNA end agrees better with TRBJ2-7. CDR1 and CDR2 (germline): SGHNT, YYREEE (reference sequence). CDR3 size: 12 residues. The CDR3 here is CASSGPADEQYF. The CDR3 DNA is TGTGCCAGCAGCGGGCCGGCCGACGAGCAGTACTTC.

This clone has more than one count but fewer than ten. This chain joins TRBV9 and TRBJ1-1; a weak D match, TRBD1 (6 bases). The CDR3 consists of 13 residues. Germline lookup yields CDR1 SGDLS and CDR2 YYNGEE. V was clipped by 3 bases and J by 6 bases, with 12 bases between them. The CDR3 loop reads CASSEGGTSEAFF. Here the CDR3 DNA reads TGTGCCAGCAGCGAGGGAGGGACATCTGAAGCTTTCTTT. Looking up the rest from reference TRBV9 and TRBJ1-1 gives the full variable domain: DSGVTQTPKHLITATGQRVTLRCSPRSGDLSVYWYQQSLDQGLQFLIQYYNGEERAKGNILERFSAQQFPDLHSELNLSSLELGDSALYFCASSEGGTSEAFFGQGTRLTVV.

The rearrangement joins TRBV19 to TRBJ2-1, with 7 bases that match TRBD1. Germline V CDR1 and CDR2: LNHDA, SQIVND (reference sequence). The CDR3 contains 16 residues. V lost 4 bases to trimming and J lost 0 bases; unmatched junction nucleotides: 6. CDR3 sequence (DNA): TGTGCCAGTAGTACCCCGACAGGGAGCTCCTACAATGAGCAGTTCTTC. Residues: CASSTPTGSSYNEQFF. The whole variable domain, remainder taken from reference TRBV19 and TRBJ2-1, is DGGITQSPKYLFRKEGQNVTLSCEQNLNHDAMYWYRQDPGQGLRLIYYSQIVNDFQKGDIAEGYSVSREKKESFPLTVTSAQKNPTAFYLCASSTPTGSSYNEQFFGPGTRLTVL.

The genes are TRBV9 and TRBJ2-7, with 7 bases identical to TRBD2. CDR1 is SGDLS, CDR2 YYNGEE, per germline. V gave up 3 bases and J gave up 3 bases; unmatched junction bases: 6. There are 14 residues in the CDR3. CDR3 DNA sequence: TGTGCCAGCAGCGGACGGGACTACAACTACGAGCAGTACTTC. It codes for CASSGRDYNYEQYF. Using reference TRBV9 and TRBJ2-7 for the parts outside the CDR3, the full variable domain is DSGVTQTPKHLITATGQRVTLRCSPRSGDLSVYWYQQSLDQGLQFLIQYYNGEERAKGNILERFSAQQFPDLHSELNLSSLELGDSALYFCASSGRDYNYEQYFGPGTRLTVT.

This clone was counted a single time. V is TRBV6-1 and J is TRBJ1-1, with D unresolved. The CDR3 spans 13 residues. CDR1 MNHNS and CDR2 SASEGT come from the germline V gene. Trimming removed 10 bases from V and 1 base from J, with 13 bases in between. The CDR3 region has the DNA TGTGCCAATACCCTGGTAGCGAACACTGAAGCTTTCTTT. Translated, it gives CANTLVANTEAFF.

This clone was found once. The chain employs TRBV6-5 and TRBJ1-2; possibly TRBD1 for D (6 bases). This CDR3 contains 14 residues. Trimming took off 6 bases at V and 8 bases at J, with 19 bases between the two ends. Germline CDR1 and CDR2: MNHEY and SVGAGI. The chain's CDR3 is CASRTSGGTWGYTF. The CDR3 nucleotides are TGTGCCAGCAGAACTTCGGGGGGCACTTGGGGCTACACCTTC.

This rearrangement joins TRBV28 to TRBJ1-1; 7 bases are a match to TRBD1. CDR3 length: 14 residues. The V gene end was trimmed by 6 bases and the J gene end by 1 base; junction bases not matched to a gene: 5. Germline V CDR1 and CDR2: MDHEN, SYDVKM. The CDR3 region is CASSQGGSNTEAFF. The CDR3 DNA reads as TGTGCCAGCAGCCAGGGGGGATCGAACACTGAAGCTTTCTTT. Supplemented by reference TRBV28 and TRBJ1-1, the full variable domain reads DVKVTQSSRYLVKRTGEKVFLECVQDMDHENMFWYRQDPGLGLRLIYFSYDVKMKEKGDIPEGYSVSREKKERFSLILESASTNQTSMYLCASSQGGSNTEAFFGQGTRLTVV.

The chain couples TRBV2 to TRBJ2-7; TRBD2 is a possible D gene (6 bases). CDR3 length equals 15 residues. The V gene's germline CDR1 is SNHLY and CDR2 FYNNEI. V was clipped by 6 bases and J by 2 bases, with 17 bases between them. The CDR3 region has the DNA TGTGCCAGCAGCTCGCCTGGCAGGGAGGCCTACGAGCAGTACTTC. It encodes CASSSPGREAYEQYF.

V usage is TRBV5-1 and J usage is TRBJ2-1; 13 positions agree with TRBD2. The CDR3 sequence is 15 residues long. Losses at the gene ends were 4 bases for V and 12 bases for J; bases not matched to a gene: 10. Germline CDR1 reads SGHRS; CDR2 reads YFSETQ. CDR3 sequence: CASSPGLAGTAGQFF. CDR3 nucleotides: TGCGCCAGCAGCCCGGGACTAGCGGGGACGGCGGGGCAGTTCTTC. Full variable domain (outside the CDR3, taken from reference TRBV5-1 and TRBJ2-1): KAGVTQTPRYLIKTRGQQVTLSCSPISGHRSVSWYQQTPGQGLQFLFEYFSETQRNKGNFPGRFSGRQFSNSRSEMNVSTLELGDSALYLCASSPGLAGTAGQFFGPGTRLTVL.

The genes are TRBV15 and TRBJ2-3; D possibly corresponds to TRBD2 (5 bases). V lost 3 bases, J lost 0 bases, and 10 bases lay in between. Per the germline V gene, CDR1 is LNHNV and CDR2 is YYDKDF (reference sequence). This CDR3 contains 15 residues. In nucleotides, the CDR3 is TGTGCCACCAGCAGGGACGGAGGAAGCACAGATACGCAGTATTTT. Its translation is CATSRDGGSTDTQYF.

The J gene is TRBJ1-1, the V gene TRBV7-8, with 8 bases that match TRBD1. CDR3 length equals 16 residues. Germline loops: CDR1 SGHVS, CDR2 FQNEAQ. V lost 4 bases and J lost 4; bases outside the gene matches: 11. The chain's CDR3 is CASSYTGGGLGTEAFF. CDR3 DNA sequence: TGTGCCAGCAGCTACACAGGGGGTGGATTGGGCACTGAAGCTTTCTTT.

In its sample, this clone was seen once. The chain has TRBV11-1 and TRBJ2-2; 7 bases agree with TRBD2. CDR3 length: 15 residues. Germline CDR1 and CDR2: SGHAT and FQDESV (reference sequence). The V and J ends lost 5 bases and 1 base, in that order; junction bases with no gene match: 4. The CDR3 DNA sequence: TGTGCCAGCAGCGACACTAGCGTGAACACCGGGGAGCTGTTTTTT. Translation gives CASSDTSVNTGELFF.

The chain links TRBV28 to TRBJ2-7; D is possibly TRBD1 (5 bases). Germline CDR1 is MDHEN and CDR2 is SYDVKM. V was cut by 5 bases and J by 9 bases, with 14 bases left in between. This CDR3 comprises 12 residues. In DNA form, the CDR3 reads TGTGCCAGCAGTGGCTCAGGGTTCGGGCAGTACTTC. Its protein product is CASSGSGFGQYF.

CDR3 in DNA: TGCGCCAGCAGCTTGGGACTAGCTAGAGATACGCAGTATTTT. It codes for CASSLGLARDTQYF. This chain links TRBV5-1 with TRBJ2-3; 7 bases agree with TRBD2. V shed 0 bases and J 5 bases; nucleotides not matched to a gene: 3. Germline lookup yields CDR1 SGHRS and CDR2 YFSETQ. The CDR3 loop spans 14 amino acids.

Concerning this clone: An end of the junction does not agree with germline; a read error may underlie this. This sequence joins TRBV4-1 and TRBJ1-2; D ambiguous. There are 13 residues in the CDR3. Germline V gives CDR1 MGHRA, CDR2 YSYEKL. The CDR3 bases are TGCGCCGGCAGCCAAGATTGGCTTAATGGCTACACCTTC. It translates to CAGSQDWLNGYTF.

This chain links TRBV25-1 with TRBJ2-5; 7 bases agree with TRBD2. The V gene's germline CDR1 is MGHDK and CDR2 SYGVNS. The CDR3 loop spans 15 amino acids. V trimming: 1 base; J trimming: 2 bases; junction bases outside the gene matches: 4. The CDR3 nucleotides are TGTGCCAGCAGTGAATTGGGAGCGGGACAAGAGACCCAGTACTTC. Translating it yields CASSELGAGQETQYF.

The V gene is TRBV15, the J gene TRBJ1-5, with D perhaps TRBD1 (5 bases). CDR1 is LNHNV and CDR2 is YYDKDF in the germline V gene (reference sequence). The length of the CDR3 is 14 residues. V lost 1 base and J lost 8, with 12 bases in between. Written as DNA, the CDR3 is TGTGCCACCAGCAGAGGAAGGGACTTTAAGCCCCAGCATTTT. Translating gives CATSRGRDFKPQHF.

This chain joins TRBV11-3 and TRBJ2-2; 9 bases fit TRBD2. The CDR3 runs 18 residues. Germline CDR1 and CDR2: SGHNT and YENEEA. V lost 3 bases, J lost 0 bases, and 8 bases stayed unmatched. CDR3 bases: TGTGCCAGCAGCTTGCGACTAGCGGCTTTGGCGAACACCGGGGAGCTGTTTTTT. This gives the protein CASSLRLAALANTGELFF.